This is a list of T cell receptor beta chains from one sample in a study of neurological immune-mediated disorders. TCRdb recomputed calls from the 5' RACE reads with MiXCR, one row per CDR3 protein. The sample includes tens of thousands of distinct CDR3 sequences, about 11% of them seen just once. The specimen sequenced was PBMCs. All receptors come from a male donor with HTLV-1-associated myelopathy (HAM/TSP). CDR3s include the opening cysteine and the closing phenylalanine or tryptophan. Each record gives: D gene, V gene, clone size, J gene, CDR3 DNA, CDR3 protein. The D gene is left open where the match is weak. Not all rows give a size; the values are once, few, many and, for expanded clones, a class.

>TRBD1|TRBV12-3/TRBV12-4|many|TRBJ2-1
TGTGCCAGCAGTTTTTCGGGACAGGTCCTGATCAATGAGCAGTTCTTC
CASSFSGQVLINEQFF
>TRBD1|TRBV12-3/TRBV12-4|medium-sized|TRBJ1-5
TGTGCCAGCAGCCAGGGGGGGACCTATCAGCCCCAGCATTTT
CASSQGGTYQPQHF
>TRBD1|TRBV29-1|many|TRBJ1-5
TGCAGCGTTGAAGTTGGACAGGGTAATCAGCCCCAGCATTTT
CSVEVGQGNQPQHF
>-|TRBV5-6|many|TRBJ2-3
TGTGCCAGCAGCTTGGTTTTGGGGCCAGCAGATACGCAGTATTTT
CASSLVLGPADTQYF
>-|TRBV7-6|-|TRBJ1-4
TGTGCCAGCAGCAGTGACAACTTGAAGCTGTTTTTT
CASSSDNLKLFF
>-|TRBV20-1|few|TRBJ2-2
TGCAGTGCTAGAAGATTGCTTCCGAACACCGGGGAGCTGTTTTTT
CSARRLLPNTGELFF
>-|TRBV29-1|many|TRBJ2-7
TGCAGCGTGTCCCGTAGCCGTTCCTCCTACGAGCAGTACTTC
CSVSRSRSSYEQYF
>TRBD1|TRBV7-2|many|TRBJ2-4
TGTGCCAGCAGCTTTAATCCGGGACAGAATATTCAGTACTTC
CASSFNPGQNIQYF
>-|TRBV9|many|TRBJ2-1
TGTGCCAGCAGCGAAATAAAGGGGAGATACAATGAGCAGTTCTTC
CASSEIKGRYNEQFF
>-|TRBV21-1|many|TRBJ2-7
TGTGCCAGCAGCCGCGAACCGGGGACAGGGCCCTACGAGCAGTACTTC
CASSREPGTGPYEQYF
>TRBD2|TRBV12-3/TRBV12-4|-|TRBJ2-7
TGTGCCAGCACTAGCGGGGGAGCCTACGTGCAGTACTTC
CASTSGGAYVQYF
>-|TRBV5-5|many|TRBJ1-1
TGTGCCAGCAGCTTGGGGACAACCAGTGAAGCTTTCTTT
CASSLGTTSEAFF
>-|TRBV5-1|-|TRBJ2-7
TGCGCCAGCAGCTTGGCGGCAGGTACCTACGAGCAGTACTTC
CASSLAAGTYEQYF
>-|TRBV4-3|many|TRBJ1-2
TGCGCCAGCAGCCAAGAAGAGGGCTATGGCTACACCTTC
CASSQEEGYGYTF
>TRBD1|TRBV20-1|many|TRBJ2-7
TGCAGTGCCAAGGGACAGGTCAACTCCTACGAGCAGTACTTC
CSAKGQVNSYEQYF
>-|TRBV15|few|TRBJ2-4
TGTGCCACCAGCAGAGATCGTGGCAGGGACATTCAGTACTTC
CATSRDRGRDIQYF
>-|TRBV5-1|many|TRBJ2-4
TGCGCCAGCAGCTTGGAGGGCGCAAACATTCAGTACTTC
CASSLEGANIQYF
>-|TRBV20-1|many|TRBJ2-7
TGCAGTGCTGACGAGACGGGCGAGCAGTACTTC
CSADETGEQYF
>TRBD1|TRBV19|many|TRBJ2-7
TGTGCCAGTAGTACCAAGGGACAGCCGAATTACGAGCAGTACTTC
CASSTKGQPNYEQYF
>-|TRBV5-1|-|TRBJ1-2
TGCGCCAGCAGCTTGGGGGCGTCAGGCAATGGCTACACCTTC
CASSLGASGNGYTF